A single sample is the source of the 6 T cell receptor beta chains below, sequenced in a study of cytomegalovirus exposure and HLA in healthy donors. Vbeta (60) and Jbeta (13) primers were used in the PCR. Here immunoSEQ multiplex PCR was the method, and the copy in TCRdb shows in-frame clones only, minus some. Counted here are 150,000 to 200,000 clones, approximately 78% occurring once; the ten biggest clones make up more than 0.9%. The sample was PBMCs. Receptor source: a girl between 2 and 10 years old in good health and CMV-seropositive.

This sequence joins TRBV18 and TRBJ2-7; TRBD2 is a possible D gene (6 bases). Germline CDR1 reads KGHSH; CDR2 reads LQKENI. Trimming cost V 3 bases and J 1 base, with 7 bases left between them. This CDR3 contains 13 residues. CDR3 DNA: TGTGCCAGCTCACCCGGGGGATCCTACGAGCAGTACTTC. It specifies CASSPGGSYEQYF.

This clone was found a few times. The CDR3 DNA reads TGTGCCAGCAGTCCACTAGCGGGAGGCGCCTACAATGAGCAGTTCTTC. Its translation: CASSPLAGGAYNEQFF. This chain connects TRBV7-6 to TRBJ2-1, with 12 positions matching TRBD2. Germline CDR1 SGHVS, CDR2 FNYEAQ. The CDR3 is made up of 16 amino acids. J gave up 2 bases and V 6 bases, and 5 bases lay outside the gene matches. Filled out from reference TRBV7-6 and TRBJ2-1, the complete variable domain reads GAGVSQSPRYKVTKRGQDVALRCDPISGHVSLYWYRQALGQGPEFLTYFNYEAQQDKSGLPNDRFSAERPEGSISTLTIQRTEQRDSAMYRCASSPLAGGAYNEQFFGPGTRLTVL.

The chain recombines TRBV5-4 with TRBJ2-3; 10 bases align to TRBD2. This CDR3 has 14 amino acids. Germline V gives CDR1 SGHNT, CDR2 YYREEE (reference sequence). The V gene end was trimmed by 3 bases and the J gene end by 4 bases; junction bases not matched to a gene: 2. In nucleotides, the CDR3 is TGTGCCAGCAGCTCAGCGGGAGGGGCAGATACGCAGTATTTT. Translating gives CASSSAGGADTQYF.

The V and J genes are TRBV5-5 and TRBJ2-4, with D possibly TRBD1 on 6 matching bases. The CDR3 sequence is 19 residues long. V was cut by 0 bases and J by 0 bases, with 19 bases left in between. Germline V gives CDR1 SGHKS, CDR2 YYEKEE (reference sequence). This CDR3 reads CASSLGSLRGPLAKNIQYF. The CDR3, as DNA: TGTGCCAGCAGCTTGGGATCCCTCAGGGGACCCCTAGCCAAAAACATTCAGTACTTC.

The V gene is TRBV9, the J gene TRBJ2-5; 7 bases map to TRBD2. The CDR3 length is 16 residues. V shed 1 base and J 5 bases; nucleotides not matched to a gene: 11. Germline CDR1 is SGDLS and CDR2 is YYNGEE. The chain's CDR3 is CASSVTPGLRGETQYF. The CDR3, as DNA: TGTGCCAGCAGCGTAACACCGGGACTACGGGGCGAGACCCAGTACTTC.

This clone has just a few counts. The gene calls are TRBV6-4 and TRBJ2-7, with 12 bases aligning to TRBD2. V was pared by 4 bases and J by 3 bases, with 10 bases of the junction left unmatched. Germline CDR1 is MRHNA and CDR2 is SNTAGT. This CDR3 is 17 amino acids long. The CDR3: CASSVTSGSWRNYEQYF. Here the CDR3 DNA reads TGTGCCAGCAGTGTGACTAGCGGGAGTTGGCGTAACTACGAGCAGTACTTC.